These T cell receptor beta chains were read from a single sample in a study of T cells after posttransplantation cyclophosphamide. The table came from immunoSEQ multiplex PCR; TCRdb's copy has only in-frame clones and leaves some out. The sample was found to contain approximately 40,000 clones, and every one recurs. The sample comprised PBMCs. The receptor source for this set is a man aged 40-55 years in good health, CMV-negative, and a related stem cell transplant donor. Each CDR3 is given with its conserved first and last residue. The D gene is left open where the match is weak. Size is omitted from some rows. Given values are once, few, many or a class for expanded clones.

v_gene: TRBV19
d_gene: TRBD2
abundance: many
j_gene: TRBJ2-3
CDR3aa: CASSIGRGTSTDTQYF
CDR3nt: TGTGCCAGTAGTATTGGGAGGGGCACTAGCACAGATACGCAGTATTTT

v_gene: TRBV9
d_gene: TRBD1
abundance: -
j_gene: TRBJ2-2
CDR3aa: CASSPGQGNTGELFF
CDR3nt: TGTGCCAGCAGCCCCGGACAGGGGAACACCGGGGAGCTGTTTTTT

v_gene: TRBV15
d_gene: -
abundance: many
j_gene: TRBJ2-4
CDR3aa: CATSRVGGDIQYF
CDR3nt: TGTGCCACCAGCAGAGTAGGAGGAGACATTCAGTACTTC

v_gene: TRBV6-1
d_gene: -
abundance: few
j_gene: TRBJ1-1
CDR3aa: CASSTAVNTEAFF
CDR3nt: TGTGCCAGCAGCACAGCCGTGAACACTGAAGCTTTCTTT

v_gene: TRBV6-6
d_gene: -
abundance: many
j_gene: TRBJ2-1
CDR3aa: CASSSFMSSYNEQFF
CDR3nt: TGTGCCAGCAGTTCTTTTATGAGCTCCTACAATGAGCAGTTCTTC

v_gene: TRBV14
d_gene: -
abundance: few
j_gene: TRBJ1-1
CDR3aa: CASSQDSGASLEAFF
CDR3nt: TGTGCCAGCAGCCAAGACTCGGGAGCCTCCCTTGAAGCTTTCTTT

v_gene: TRBV7-2
d_gene: TRBD1
abundance: -
j_gene: TRBJ2-5
CDR3aa: CASSLRGDRTAVETQYF
CDR3nt: TGTGCCAGCAGCTTACGAGGGGACAGGACGGCCGTTGAGACCCAGTACTTC

v_gene: TRBV11-2
d_gene: -
abundance: many
j_gene: TRBJ1-1
CDR3aa: CASSLDSRDTEAFF
CDR3nt: TGTGCCAGCAGCTTGGACAGTCGGGACACTGAAGCTTTCTTT

v_gene: TRBV6-1
d_gene: -
abundance: many
j_gene: TRBJ1-1
CDR3aa: CASSVGGDTEAFF
CDR3nt: TGTGCCAGCAGTGTCGGAGGGGACACTGAAGCTTTCTTT

v_gene: TRBV6-1
d_gene: -
abundance: many
j_gene: TRBJ2-1
CDR3aa: CASSAPGDPYNEQFF
CDR3nt: TGTGCCAGCAGTGCCCCGGGGGACCCCTACAATGAGCAGTTCTTC

v_gene: TRBV11-2
d_gene: -
abundance: few
j_gene: TRBJ2-5
CDR3aa: CASSHRGAEETQYF
CDR3nt: TGTGCCAGCAGCCATCGGGGAGCGGAGGAGACCCAGTACTTC

v_gene: TRBV5-1
d_gene: -
abundance: many
j_gene: TRBJ1-1
CDR3aa: CASSLSVNTEAFF
CDR3nt: TGCGCCAGCAGCTTGTCAGTGAACACTGAAGCTTTCTTT

v_gene: TRBV6-5
d_gene: -
abundance: -
j_gene: TRBJ1-6
CDR3aa: CASSSNRVGNSPLHF
CDR3nt: TGTGCCAGCAGTTCCAACAGGGTTGGGAATTCACCCCTCCACTTT

v_gene: TRBV7-6
d_gene: TRBD2
abundance: few
j_gene: TRBJ2-2
CDR3aa: CASSLWSVGGPSTGELFF
CDR3nt: TGTGCCAGCAGCTTATGGTCCGTGGGAGGGCCATCGACCGGGGAGCTGTTTTTT

v_gene: TRBV5-1
d_gene: -
abundance: many
j_gene: TRBJ2-3
CDR3aa: CASSLYSIATDTQYF
CDR3nt: TGCGCCAGCAGCTTGTATAGCATCGCCACAGATACGCAGTATTTT

v_gene: TRBV19
d_gene: -
abundance: many
j_gene: TRBJ1-1
CDR3aa: CASSPTVNTEAFF
CDR3nt: TGTGCCAGTAGTCCGACAGTTAACACTGAAGCTTTCTTT

v_gene: TRBV14
d_gene: -
abundance: few
j_gene: TRBJ2-4
CDR3aa: CASSPLTGAPNIQYF
CDR3nt: TGTGCCAGCAGCCCCCTGACAGGCGCCCCAAACATTCAGTACTTC

v_gene: TRBV4-1
d_gene: -
abundance: many
j_gene: TRBJ1-3
CDR3aa: CASSQDGGRISGNTIYF
CDR3nt: TGCGCCAGCAGCCAAGATGGCGGTCGGATCTCTGGAAACACCATATATTTT

v_gene: TRBV19
d_gene: -
abundance: many
j_gene: TRBJ2-2
CDR3aa: CASSIVGGINTGELFF
CDR3nt: TGTGCCAGTAGTATAGTAGGAGGGATAAACACCGGGGAGCTGTTTTTT

v_gene: TRBV12-5
d_gene: TRBD1
abundance: -
j_gene: TRBJ2-3
CDR3aa: CASGQRTGMGTDTQYF
CDR3nt: TGTGCTAGTGGTCAAAGGACAGGGATGGGCACAGATACGCAGTATTTT

v_gene: TRBV30
d_gene: -
abundance: many
j_gene: TRBJ1-2
CDR3aa: CAWSENTYYGYTF
CDR3nt: TGTGCCTGGAGTGAAAACACCTACTATGGCTACACCTTC

v_gene: TRBV19
d_gene: TRBD2
abundance: many
j_gene: TRBJ2-2
CDR3aa: CASTRTSLTGELFF
CDR3nt: TGTGCCAGTACCCGGACTAGCCTCACCGGGGAGCTGTTTTTT

v_gene: TRBV5-1
d_gene: TRBD2
abundance: few
j_gene: TRBJ2-3
CDR3aa: CASSPRGSGGEDTQYF
CDR3nt: TGCGCCAGCAGCCCCCGGGGTAGCGGGGGGGAGGATACGCAGTATTTT

v_gene: TRBV4-1
d_gene: TRBD2
abundance: many
j_gene: TRBJ2-1
CDR3aa: CASSNTSGVSYNEQFF
CDR3nt: TGCGCCAGCAGCAATACTAGCGGGGTATCCTACAATGAGCAGTTCTTC

v_gene: TRBV5-1
d_gene: -
abundance: many
j_gene: TRBJ2-7
CDR3aa: CASSLGQSIDEQYF
CDR3nt: TGCGCCAGCAGCTTGGGACAGAGCATTGACGAGCAGTACTTC

v_gene: TRBV19
d_gene: -
abundance: many
j_gene: TRBJ2-5
CDR3aa: CASSRDIQETQYF
CDR3nt: TGTGCCAGTAGTAGGGACATACAAGAGACCCAGTACTTC

v_gene: TRBV18
d_gene: -
abundance: many
j_gene: TRBJ1-2
CDR3aa: CASSPPGRDFYGYTF
CDR3nt: TGTGCCAGCTCACCACCGGGGAGGGACTTTTATGGCTACACCTTC

v_gene: TRBV5-6
d_gene: TRBD1
abundance: -
j_gene: TRBJ2-7
CDR3aa: CASSGQGFAYEQYF
CDR3nt: TGTGCCAGCAGCGGACAGGGTTTCGCCTACGAGCAGTACTTC

v_gene: TRBV9
d_gene: TRBD2
abundance: many
j_gene: TRBJ2-2
CDR3aa: CASSPRLLTSGSGTGELFF
CDR3nt: TGTGCCAGCAGCCCAAGGTTATTGACTAGCGGGAGTGGGACCGGGGAGCTGTTTTTT

v_gene: TRBV19
d_gene: TRBD2
abundance: many
j_gene: TRBJ2-1
CDR3aa: CASSTSGRAKLNEQFF
CDR3nt: TGTGCCAGTTCGACTAGCGGGAGGGCCAAGTTGAATGAGCAGTTCTTC

v_gene: TRBV5-1
d_gene: TRBD2
abundance: -
j_gene: TRBJ2-5
CDR3aa: CASDPGLAGPNRGEAQYF
CDR3nt: TGCGCCAGCGACCCGGGACTAGCGGGACCCAACCGGGGGGAGGCCCAGTACTTC

v_gene: TRBV6-4
d_gene: TRBD2
abundance: few
j_gene: TRBJ2-3
CDR3aa: CASSVESGGADTQYF
CDR3nt: TGTGCCAGCAGCGTGGAAAGCGGGGGGGCAGATACGCAGTATTTT

v_gene: TRBV4-2
d_gene: TRBD2
abundance: few
j_gene: TRBJ2-3
CDR3aa: CASSLTFSGGPSTDTQYF
CDR3nt: TGTGCCAGCAGCCTTACTTTTAGCGGGGGGCCTAGCACAGATACGCAGTATTTT

v_gene: TRBV19
d_gene: TRBD1
abundance: many
j_gene: TRBJ2-2
CDR3aa: CASSINGQGPGELFF
CDR3nt: TGTGCCAGTAGTATCAACGGACAGGGGCCCGGGGAGCTGTTTTTT

v_gene: TRBV19
d_gene: -
abundance: many
j_gene: TRBJ2-7
CDR3aa: CASSGSYEQYF
CDR3nt: TGTGCCAGTAGTGGGAGCTACGAGCAGTACTTC

v_gene: TRBV7-2
d_gene: TRBD1
abundance: few
j_gene: TRBJ1-5
CDR3aa: CASSLRATGTGGNQPQHF
CDR3nt: TGTGCCAGCAGCTTAAGGGCCACCGGGACAGGGGGCAATCAGCCCCAGCATTTT

v_gene: TRBV6-5
d_gene: TRBD1
abundance: few
j_gene: TRBJ1-2
CDR3aa: CASTRGGQGAKGYTF
CDR3nt: TGTGCCAGCACCAGAGGGGGACAGGGGGCGAAAGGCTACACCTTC

v_gene: TRBV7-8
d_gene: -
abundance: many
j_gene: TRBJ1-4
CDR3aa: CASSPAGWVGNEKLFF
CDR3nt: TGTGCCAGCAGCCCGGCAGGGTGGGTGGGGAATGAAAAACTGTTTTTT

v_gene: TRBV5-4
d_gene: -
abundance: many
j_gene: TRBJ1-2
CDR3aa: CASSLKFRVNYGYTF
CDR3nt: TGTGCCAGCAGCTTAAAATTCAGGGTTAACTATGGCTACACCTTC

v_gene: TRBV27
d_gene: -
abundance: many
j_gene: TRBJ1-6
CDR3aa: CASMGANYNSPLHF
CDR3nt: TGTGCCAGCATGGGGGCAAACTATAATTCACCCCTCCACTTT

v_gene: TRBV5-6
d_gene: TRBD1
abundance: many
j_gene: TRBJ1-6
CDR3aa: CASSSGTGSNSPLHF
CDR3nt: TGTGCCAGCAGCTCCGGGACAGGGTCTAATTCACCCCTCCACTTT

v_gene: TRBV9
d_gene: TRBD1
abundance: many
j_gene: TRBJ1-1
CDR3aa: CASSPGDRVMLEAFF
CDR3nt: TGTGCCAGCAGCCCCGGGGACAGGGTGATGCTTGAAGCTTTCTTT

v_gene: TRBV5-4
d_gene: TRBD1
abundance: many
j_gene: TRBJ2-1
CDR3aa: CASNRDRVGDEQFF
CDR3nt: TGTGCCAGCAACCGGGACAGGGTGGGGGATGAGCAGTTCTTC

v_gene: TRBV19
d_gene: -
abundance: many
j_gene: TRBJ1-1
CDR3aa: CASSWRAGTEAFF
CDR3nt: TGTGCCAGTAGTTGGAGGGCCGGCACTGAAGCTTTCTTT

v_gene: TRBV2
d_gene: TRBD1
abundance: few
j_gene: TRBJ1-4
CDR3aa: CASSFRDRGLTNEKLFF
CDR3nt: TGTGCCAGCAGCTTCCGGGACAGGGGATTAACTAATGAAAAACTGTTTTTT

v_gene: TRBV2
d_gene: -
abundance: many
j_gene: TRBJ2-5
CDR3aa: CASSPILGGLTQYF
CDR3nt: TGTGCCAGCAGCCCCATCCTGGGGGGTTTGACCCAGTACTTC

v_gene: TRBV19
d_gene: -
abundance: many
j_gene: TRBJ2-2
CDR3aa: CASSITGGQTPSNTGELFF
CDR3nt: TGTGCCAGTAGTATTACCGGGGGACAGACGCCTTCGAACACCGGGGAGCTGTTTTTT

v_gene: TRBV7-9
d_gene: TRBD2
abundance: many
j_gene: TRBJ2-3
CDR3aa: CASSFGTSLTDTQYF
CDR3nt: TGTGCCAGCAGCTTTGGGACTAGCCTCACAGATACGCAGTATTTT

v_gene: TRBV11-3
d_gene: -
abundance: -
j_gene: TRBJ2-5
CDR3aa: CASRAQGTPQETQYF
CDR3nt: TGTGCCAGCAGAGCTCAGGGAACACCCCAAGAGACCCAGTACTTC

v_gene: TRBV7-3
d_gene: TRBD2
abundance: -
j_gene: TRBJ2-3
CDR3aa: CASSNSGASTDTQYF
CDR3nt: TGTGCCAGCAGCAATAGCGGGGCATCCACAGATACGCAGTATTTT

v_gene: TRBV4-1
d_gene: TRBD1
abundance: many
j_gene: TRBJ2-5
CDR3aa: CASSLEGQVNQETQYF
CDR3nt: TGCGCCAGCAGCCTAGAAGGACAGGTTAACCAAGAGACCCAGTACTTC

v_gene: TRBV5-1
d_gene: TRBD2
abundance: many
j_gene: TRBJ2-1
CDR3aa: CASSLSFPSGGSYNEQFF
CDR3nt: TGCGCCAGCAGCTTATCCTTCCCTAGCGGGGGATCCTACAATGAGCAGTTCTTC

v_gene: TRBV5-6
d_gene: -
abundance: many
j_gene: TRBJ1-2
CDR3aa: CASSLKRQSYGYTF
CDR3nt: TGTGCCAGCAGCTTGAAACGACAGAGCTATGGCTACACCTTC

v_gene: TRBV9
d_gene: -
abundance: many
j_gene: TRBJ1-2
CDR3aa: CASSVGGGGYTF
CDR3nt: TGTGCCAGCAGCGTAGGAGGCGGTGGCTACACCTTC

v_gene: TRBV4-2
d_gene: TRBD1
abundance: many
j_gene: TRBJ1-4
CDR3aa: CASSHRDSANEKLFF
CDR3nt: TGTGCCAGCAGCCACCGGGACAGTGCAAATGAAAAACTGTTTTTT